A single sample gave rise to the 5 T cell receptor beta chains below, sequenced in a study of T cell responses to AZD1222 COVID-19 vaccine. Using immunoSEQ multiplex PCR, the repertoire was profiled, and TCRdb retains in-frame clones only, with some absent. Found here are about 170,000 clones, roughly nine tenths of them singletons; the top ten hold over 1%. The material was peripheral blood, obtained 28 days after the second AZD1222 dose. All receptors come from an adult who received the AZD1222 COVID-19 vaccine.

The CDR3 is CASSSAGPLNGETQYF. The CDR3 DNA is TGTGCCAGCAGTTCCGCCGGGCCTCTAAACGGGGAGACCCAGTACTTC. This chain uses TRBV6-5 with TRBJ2-5; the D is unclear. Germline values: CDR1 MNHEY, CDR2 SVGAGI. The CDR3 contains 16 residues. V was clipped by 4 bases and J by 5 bases, with 20 bases between them.

The genes are TRBV2 and TRBJ2-5; TRBD1 matches 9 bases. V lost 4 bases and J lost 4; bases outside the gene matches: 7. Germline V gives CDR1 SNHLY, CDR2 FYNNEI. This CDR3 region has 15 residues. CDR3 loop: CASSGRDRVAETQYF. The DNA for the CDR3 is TGTGCCAGCAGTGGACGGGACAGGGTCGCAGAGACCCAGTACTTC.

This chain connects TRBV29-1 to TRBJ2-7, with D maybe TRBD1 (5 bases). The CDR3 has 11 residues. The germline V gene has CDR1 SQVTM and CDR2 ANQGSEA. This CDR3 reads CAAGNLYEQYF. In nucleotides, the CDR3 is TGCGCGGCAGGGAACCTCTACGAGCAGTACTTC.

The J gene is TRBJ2-1, the V gene TRBV6-4; D may be TRBD1 or TRBD2 (6 bases each). Germline V gene lookup returns CDR1 MRHNA and CDR2 SNTAGT. Trimming removed 5 bases at V and 6 bases at J, with 20 bases between. CDR3 length: 16 amino acids. The DNA for the CDR3 is TGTGCCAGCAGTCTGGACGGCGGGATAGGGGGCAATGAGCAGTTCTTC. Translated: CASSLDGGIGGNEQFF.

The chain carries TRBV6-5 and TRBJ1-1; D possibly corresponds to TRBD1 (6 bases). This CDR3 is built from 13 residues. V was trimmed by 2 bases and J by 5 bases, leaving 9 bases between them. Germline-derived CDR1 and CDR2 are MNHEY and SVGAGI. The CDR3 DNA is TGTGCCAGCAGTTACCTACAGGGAACTGAAGCTTTCTTT. Translation gives CASSYLQGTEAFF.